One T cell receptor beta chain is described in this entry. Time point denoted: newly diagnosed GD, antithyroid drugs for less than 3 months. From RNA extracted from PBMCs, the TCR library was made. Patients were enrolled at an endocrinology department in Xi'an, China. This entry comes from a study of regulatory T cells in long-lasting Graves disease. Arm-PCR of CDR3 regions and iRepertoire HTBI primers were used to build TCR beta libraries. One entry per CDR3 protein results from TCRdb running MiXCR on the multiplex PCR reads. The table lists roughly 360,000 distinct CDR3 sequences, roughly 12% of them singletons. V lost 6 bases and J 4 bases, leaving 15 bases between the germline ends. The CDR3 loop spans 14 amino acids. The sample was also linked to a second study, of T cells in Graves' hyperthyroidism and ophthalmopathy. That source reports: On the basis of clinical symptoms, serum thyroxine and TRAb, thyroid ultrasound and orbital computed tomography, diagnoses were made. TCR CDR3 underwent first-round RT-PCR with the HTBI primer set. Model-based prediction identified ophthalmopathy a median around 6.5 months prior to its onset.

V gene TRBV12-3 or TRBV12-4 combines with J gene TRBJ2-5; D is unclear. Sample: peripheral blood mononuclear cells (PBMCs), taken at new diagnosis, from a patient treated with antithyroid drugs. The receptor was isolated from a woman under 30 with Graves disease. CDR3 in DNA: TGTGCCAGCAGATTATCCTCTCCAGTAGAGACCCAGTACTTC. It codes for CASRLSSPVETQYF.